The 18 T cell receptor beta chains below come from one sample, sequenced in a study of PD-L1 blockade in urothelial cancer. The sample's time point: pretreatment peripheral blood. TCRdb keeps only in-frame clones here, not all; method: immunoSEQ multiplex PCR. The data contain fewer than 75,000 clones, roughly nine tenths of them singletons. The specimen comprised PBMCs, sampled around atezolizumab (anti-PD-L1) treatment. The receptor set was obtained from a man between 65 and 80 years old with urothelial cancer.

This chain links TRBV18 with TRBJ1-3, with 7 bases matching TRBD1. In germline, CDR1 is KGHSH, CDR2 LQKENI. The length of the CDR3 is 20 residues. After removal of 0 bases from V and 4 bases from J, the junction contained 18 bases not matched to a gene. The CDR3 DNA is TGTGCCAGCTCACCACCCTTCGGCCCCGGACAAGAGGGGGCAGGAAACACCATATATTTT. This codes for CASSPPFGPGQEGAGNTIYF.

The rearrangement uses TRBV18 and TRBJ2-2; tentatively, D is TRBD1 (6 bases). CDR3 length equals 16 residues. Deletions cut 6 bases from V and 4 bases from J, with 18 bases between. The germline CDR1 and CDR2 sequences are KGHSH and LQKENI. This CDR3 reads CASSYRMQGSTGELFF. CDR3 DNA sequence: TGTGCCAGCTCGTACCGGATGCAGGGGTCCACCGGGGAGCTGTTTTTT.

The chain is built from TRBV6-1 and TRBJ1-1; D perhaps matches TRBD1 (5 bases). This CDR3 contains 11 residues. The V gene's germline CDR1 is MNHNS and CDR2 SASEGT. Trimming removed 6 bases at V and 8 bases at J, with 10 bases between. CDR3 sequence reads: CASSTGSEAFF. DNA of the CDR3: TGTGCCAGCAGCACAGGATCAGAAGCTTTCTTT.

V gene TRBV27 combines with J gene TRBJ2-7; 8 nucleotides agree with TRBD2. The germline gives CDR1 MNHEY, CDR2 SMNVEV (reference sequence). The CDR3 totals 13 residues. V shed 6 bases and J 9 bases; nucleotides not matched to a gene: 10. The CDR3 bases are TGTGCCAGCAGACCCAGCGGGAGTACAGGGCAGTACTTC. It encodes CASRPSGSTGQYF.

The chain has TRBV11-2 and TRBJ2-1; 8 bases fit TRBD2. The V gene end was trimmed by 1 base and the J gene end by 15 bases; junction bases not matched to a gene: 5. The germline CDR1 and CDR2 sequences are SGHAT and FQNNGV. The CDR3 spans 12 residues. CDR3 sequence (DNA): TGTGCCAGCAGCTTAGTTGAGCGGGAGTTGTTCTTC. This gives the protein CASSLVERELFF.

The chain carries TRBV6-5 and TRBJ1-1, with D tentatively TRBD1 (6 bases). From germline, CDR1 is MNHEY and CDR2 SVGAGI. Trimming stripped 0 bases from V and 2 bases from J, with 7 bases between. This CDR3 contains 14 residues. DNA for the CDR3: TGTGCCAGCAGTTACTCAGGGGGTAACACTGAAGCTTTCTTT. Residues: CASSYSGGNTEAFF.

The V and J genes are TRBV19 and TRBJ2-7, with D possibly being TRBD2 (6 bases). The CDR3 contains 14 residues. The V end was cut by 2 bases, the J end by 2 bases, with 10 bases between. CDR1 is LNHDA and CDR2 is SQIVND in the germline V gene (reference sequence). DNA of the CDR3: TGTGCCAGTAGTATACCTGGAGGGACCTACGAGCAGTACTTC. Amino acids: CASSIPGGTYEQYF.

The genes are TRBV12-5 and TRBJ2-5; 8 positions agree with TRBD1. V trimming: 5 bases; J trimming: 5 bases; junction bases outside the gene matches: 7. Germline V CDR1 and CDR2: LGHNT, FRNRAP. The length of the CDR3 is 14 residues. The CDR3 bases are TGTGCTAGTGGTATATCAGGGGGCAGCGAGACCCAGTACTTC. Translation: CASGISGGSETQYF.

The chain joins TRBV5-1 to TRBJ1-4, with D tentatively TRBD1 (6 bases). The germline V and J ends were trimmed by 0 bases and 5 bases, with 11 bases remaining between them. The CDR3 has 15 residues. Germline CDR1 reads SGHRS; CDR2 reads YFSETQ. The CDR3 coding sequence is TGCGCCAGCAGCTTGGCCGGGACAAGCAATGAAAAACTGTTTTTT. This translates into CASSLAGTSNEKLFF.

The chain combines TRBV15 with TRBJ2-2; no firm D call. This CDR3 spans 13 amino acids. V lost 1 base and J 7 bases, leaving 7 bases between the germline ends. Germline V lookup: CDR1 LNHNV, CDR2 YYDKDF (reference sequence). The CDR3, as DNA: TGTGCCACCAGCAGAGTTCTCGGCGGGGAGCTGTTTTTT. This codes for CATSRVLGGELFF.

The chain links TRBV28 to TRBJ2-2; 7 nucleotides match TRBD1. CDR1 is MDHEN, CDR2 SYDVKM, per germline. The V and J ends lost 9 bases and 5 bases, in that order; junction bases with no gene match: 6. The CDR3 is 13 amino acids. Written as DNA, the CDR3 is TGTGCCAGGGAAGACAGGGCGACCGGGGAGCTGTTTTTT. Its translation is CAREDRATGELFF.

The rearrangement uses TRBV6-1 and TRBJ2-7, with no clear D. Trimming removed 1 base at V and 3 bases at J, with 4 bases between. This CDR3 comprises 12 residues. Looked up from germline, CDR1 is MNHNS and CDR2 is SASEGT. The CDR3 sequence: CASSEGSYEQYF. CDR3 coding DNA: TGTGCCAGCAGTGAAGGCAGCTACGAGCAGTACTTC.

This chain joins TRBV25-1 and TRBJ1-4; D is ambiguous. Trimming left V 8 bases short and J 3 bases short, with 10 bases between. The germline V gene encodes CDR1 MGHDK and CDR2 SYGVNS. This CDR3 is 13 amino acids long. The CDR3 is CASLGAANEKLFF. DNA of the CDR3: TGTGCCAGCCTGGGAGCAGCTAATGAAAAACTGTTTTTT.

The V call is TRBV5-4, the J call TRBJ2-5; 9 bases fit TRBD2. The J call is doubtful: the DNA matches TRBJ2-7 better. CDR1 SGHNT and CDR2 YYREEE come from the germline V gene (reference sequence). The CDR3 extends over 17 amino acids. The CDR3 DNA follows: TGTGCCAGCAGCTTGCCCGCGGGTAGCGGGAGTGCCTACGAGCAGTACTTC. Its protein product is CASSLPAGSGSAYEQYF.

The chain links TRBV6-1 to TRBJ1-6, with D uncertain. The CDR3 has 16 amino acids. V shed 2 bases and J shed 0 bases, with 8 bases lying between them. CDR1 MNHNS and CDR2 SASEGT come from the germline V gene. This chain's CDR3 is CASSEPRSSYNSPLHF. CDR3 DNA: TGTGCCAGCAGTGAACCGAGAAGCTCCTATAATTCACCCCTCCACTTT.

This clone was seen only a few times. The chain couples TRBV4-2 to TRBJ2-1, with D perhaps matching TRBD2 (6 bases). Germline CDR1 and CDR2: LGHNA and YNFKEQ. Trimming cost V 5 bases and J 10 bases, with 15 bases left between them. The CDR3 runs to 13 residues. CDR3 loop: CASSYSNGLEQFF. DNA of the CDR3: TGTGCCAGCAGCTATTCAAATGGACTAGAGCAGTTCTTC.

This chain links TRBV5-1 with TRBJ2-1; 9 nucleotides line up with TRBD2. Germline trimming cut 1 base from V and 10 bases from J; bases unmatched to any gene: 3. CDR3 length: 13 residues. In germline, CDR1 is SGHRS, CDR2 YFSETQ. Written as DNA, the CDR3 is TGCGCCAGCAGCTTGAATAGCGGGAGAGAGCAGTTCTTC. Translation: CASSLNSGREQFF.

J is TRBJ2-1 and V is TRBV5-1, with TRBD2 as a possible D gene (5 bases). This CDR3 is built from 16 residues. Germline CDR1 reads SGHRS; CDR2 reads YFSETQ. The V gene lost 0 bases and the J gene lost 0 bases, with 10 bases spanning the gap. Here the CDR3 reads CASSLGAGSSYNEQFF. CDR3 DNA sequence: TGCGCCAGCAGCTTGGGGGCGGGCTCCTCCTACAATGAGCAGTTCTTC.